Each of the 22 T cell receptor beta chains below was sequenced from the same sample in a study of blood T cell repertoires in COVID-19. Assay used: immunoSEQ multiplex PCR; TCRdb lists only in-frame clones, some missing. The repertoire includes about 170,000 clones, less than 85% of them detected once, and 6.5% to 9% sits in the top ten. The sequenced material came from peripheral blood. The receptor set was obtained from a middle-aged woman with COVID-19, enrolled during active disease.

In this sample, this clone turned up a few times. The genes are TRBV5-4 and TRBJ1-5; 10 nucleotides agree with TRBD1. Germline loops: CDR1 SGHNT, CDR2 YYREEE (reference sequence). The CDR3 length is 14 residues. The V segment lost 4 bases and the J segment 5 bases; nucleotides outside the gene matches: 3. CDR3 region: CASSPGTGDQPQHF. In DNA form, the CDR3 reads TGTGCCAGCAGCCCCGGGACAGGGGATCAGCCCCAGCATTTT.

In nucleotides, the CDR3 is TGTGCCAGCAGCCCAGAAAGGCGTCGGCCGGGAGCTTTCTTT. Translated: CASSPERRRPGAFF. This chain links TRBV11-1 with TRBJ1-1, with D uncertain. The germline gives CDR1 SGHAT, CDR2 FQDESV (reference sequence). V was clipped by 5 bases and J by 10 bases, with 20 bases between them. The CDR3 has 14 residues. The whole variable domain, remainder taken from reference TRBV11-1 and TRBJ1-1, is EAEVAQSPRYKITEKSQAVAFWCDPISGHATLYWYRQILGQGPELLVQFQDESVVDDSQLPKDRFSAERLKGVDSTLKIQPAELGDSAMYLCASSPERRRPGAFFGQGTRLTVV.

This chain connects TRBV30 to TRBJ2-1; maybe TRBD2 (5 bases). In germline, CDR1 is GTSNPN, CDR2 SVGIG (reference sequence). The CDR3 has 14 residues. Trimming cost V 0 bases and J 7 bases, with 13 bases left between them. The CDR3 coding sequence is TGTGCCTGGAGTGTACAAGTGACTACTAATGAGCAGTTCTTC. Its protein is CAWSVQVTTNEQFF.

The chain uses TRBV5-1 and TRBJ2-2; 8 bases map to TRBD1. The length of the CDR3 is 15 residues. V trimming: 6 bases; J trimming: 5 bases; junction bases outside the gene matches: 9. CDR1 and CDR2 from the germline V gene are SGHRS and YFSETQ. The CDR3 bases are TGCGCCAGCACCCAGGGGGCGGGAATTACCGGGGAGCTGTTTTTT. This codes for CASTQGAGITGELFF.

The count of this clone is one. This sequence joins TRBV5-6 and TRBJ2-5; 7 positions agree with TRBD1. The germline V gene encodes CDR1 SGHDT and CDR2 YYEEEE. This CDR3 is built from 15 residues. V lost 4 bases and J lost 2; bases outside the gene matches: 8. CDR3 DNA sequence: TGTGCCAGCAGCCTCCAAGGACAGGCTCAAGAGACCCAGTACTTC. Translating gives CASSLQGQAQETQYF. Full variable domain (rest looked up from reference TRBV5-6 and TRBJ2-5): DAGVTQSPTHLIKTRGQQVTLRCSPKSGHDTVSWYQQALGQGPQFIFQYYEEEERQRGNFPDRFSGHQFPNYSSELNVNALLLGDSALYLCASSLQGQAQETQYFGPGTRLLVL.

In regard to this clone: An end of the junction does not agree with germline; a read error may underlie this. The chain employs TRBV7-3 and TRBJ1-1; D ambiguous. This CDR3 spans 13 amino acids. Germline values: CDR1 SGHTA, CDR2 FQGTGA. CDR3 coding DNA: TGTGCCAGCAGCCTAACTCCACGGACTGAAGCTTTCTTT. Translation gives CASSLTPRTEAFF.

The CDR3 DNA reads TGTGCCAGTAGTTCGGGAGGGTATGGCTACACCTTC. It translates to CASSSGGYGYTF. V usage is TRBV19 and J usage is TRBJ1-2; no reliable D call. The germline gives CDR1 LNHDA, CDR2 SQIVND (reference sequence). CDR3 length equals 12 residues. V was cut by 5 bases and J by 5 bases, with 9 bases left in between.

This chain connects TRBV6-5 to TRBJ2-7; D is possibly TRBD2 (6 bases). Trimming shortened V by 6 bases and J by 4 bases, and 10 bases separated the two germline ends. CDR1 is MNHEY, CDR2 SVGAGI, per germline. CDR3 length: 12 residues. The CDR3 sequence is CASRAGMYEQYF. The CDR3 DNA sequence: TGTGCCAGCAGGGCGGGGATGTACGAGCAGTACTTC.

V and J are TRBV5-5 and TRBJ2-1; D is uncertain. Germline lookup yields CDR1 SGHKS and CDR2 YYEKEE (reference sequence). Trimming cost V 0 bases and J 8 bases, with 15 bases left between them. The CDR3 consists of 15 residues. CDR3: CASSLAPVPLHEQFF. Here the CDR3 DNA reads TGTGCCAGCAGCTTGGCTCCCGTTCCTCTTCATGAGCAGTTCTTC. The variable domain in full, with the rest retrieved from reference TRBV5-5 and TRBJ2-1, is DAGVTQSPTHLIKTRGQQVTLRCSPISGHKSVSWYQQVLGQGPQFIFQYYEKEERGRGNFPDRFSARQFPNYSSELNVNALLLGDSALYLCASSLAPVPLHEQFFGPGTRLTVL.

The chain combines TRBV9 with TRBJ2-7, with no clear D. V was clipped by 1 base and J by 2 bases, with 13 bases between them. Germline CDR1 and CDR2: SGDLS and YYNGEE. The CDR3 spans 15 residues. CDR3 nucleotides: TGTGCCAGCAGCGTATCGCCGGGTTTCACCTACGAGCAGTACTTC. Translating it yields CASSVSPGFTYEQYF.

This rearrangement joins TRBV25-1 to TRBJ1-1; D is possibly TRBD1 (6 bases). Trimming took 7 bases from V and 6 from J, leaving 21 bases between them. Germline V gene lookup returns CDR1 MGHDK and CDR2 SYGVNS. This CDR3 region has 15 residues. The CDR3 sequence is CASMALGGARSEAFF. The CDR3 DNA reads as TGTGCCAGCATGGCCTTAGGGGGGGCGAGGTCTGAAGCTTTCTTT.

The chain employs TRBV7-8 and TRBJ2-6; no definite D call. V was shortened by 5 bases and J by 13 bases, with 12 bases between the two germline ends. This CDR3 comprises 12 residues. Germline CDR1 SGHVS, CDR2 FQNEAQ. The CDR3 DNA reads TGTGCCAGCAGCCCGAGTGGGCCTGTCCTGACTTTC. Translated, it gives CASSPSGPVLTF.

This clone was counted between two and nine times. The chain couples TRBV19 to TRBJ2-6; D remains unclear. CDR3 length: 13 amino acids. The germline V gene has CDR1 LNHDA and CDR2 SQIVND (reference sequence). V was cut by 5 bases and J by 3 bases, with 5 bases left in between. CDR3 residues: CASSFLGANVLTF. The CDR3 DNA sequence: TGTGCCAGTAGTTTTCTTGGGGCCAACGTCCTGACTTTC. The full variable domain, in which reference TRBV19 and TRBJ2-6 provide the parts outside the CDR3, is DGGITQSPKYLFRKEGQNVTLSCEQNLNHDAMYWYRQDPGQGLRLIYYSQIVNDFQKGDIAEGYSVSREKKESFPLTVTSAQKNPTAFYLCASSFLGANVLTFGAGSRLTVL.

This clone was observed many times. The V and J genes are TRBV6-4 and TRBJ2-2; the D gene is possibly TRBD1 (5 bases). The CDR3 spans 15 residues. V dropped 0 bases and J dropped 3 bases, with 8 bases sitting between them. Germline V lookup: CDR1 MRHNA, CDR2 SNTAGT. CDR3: CASSDSGQHTGELFF. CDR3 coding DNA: TGTGCCAGCAGTGACTCGGGGCAGCACACCGGGGAGCTGTTTTTT.

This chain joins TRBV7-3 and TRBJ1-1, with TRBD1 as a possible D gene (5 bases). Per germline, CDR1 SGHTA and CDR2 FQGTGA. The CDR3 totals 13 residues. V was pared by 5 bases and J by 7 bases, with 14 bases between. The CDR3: CASSPYRGVEAFF. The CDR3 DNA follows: TGTGCCAGCAGCCCCTATCGGGGGGTTGAAGCTTTCTTT.

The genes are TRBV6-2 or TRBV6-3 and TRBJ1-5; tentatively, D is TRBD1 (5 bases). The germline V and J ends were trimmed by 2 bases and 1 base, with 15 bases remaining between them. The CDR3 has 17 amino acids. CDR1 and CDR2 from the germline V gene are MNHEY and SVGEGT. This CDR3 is CASSYKEGPLSNQPQHF. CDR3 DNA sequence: TGTGCCAGCAGTTACAAGGAGGGGCCCTTGAGCAATCAGCCCCAGCATTTT.

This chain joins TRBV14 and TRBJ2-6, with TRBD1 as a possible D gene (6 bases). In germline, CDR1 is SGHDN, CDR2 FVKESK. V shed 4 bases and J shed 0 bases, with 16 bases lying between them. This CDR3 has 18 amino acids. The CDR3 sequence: CASSRYQRGNSGANVLTF. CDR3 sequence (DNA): TGTGCCAGCAGCCGATACCAAAGGGGGAACTCTGGGGCCAACGTCCTGACTTTC.

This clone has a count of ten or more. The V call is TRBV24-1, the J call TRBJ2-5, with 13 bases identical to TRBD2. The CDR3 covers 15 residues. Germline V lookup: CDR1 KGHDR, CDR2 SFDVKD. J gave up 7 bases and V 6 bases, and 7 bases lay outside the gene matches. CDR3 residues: CATSTSGRAGGTQYF. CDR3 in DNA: TGTGCCACCAGTACTAGCGGGAGGGCCGGGGGGACCCAGTACTTC.

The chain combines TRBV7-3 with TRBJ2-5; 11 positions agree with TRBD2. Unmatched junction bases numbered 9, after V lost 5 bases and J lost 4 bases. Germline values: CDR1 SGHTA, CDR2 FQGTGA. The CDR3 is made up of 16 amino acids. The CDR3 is CASSQTSGGGRETQYF. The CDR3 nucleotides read TGTGCCAGCAGCCAAACTAGCGGGGGTGGCAGAGAGACCCAGTACTTC. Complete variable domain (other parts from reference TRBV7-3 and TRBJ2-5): GAGVSQTPSNKVTEKGKYVELRCDPISGHTALYWYRQSLGQGPEFLIYFQGTGAADDSGLPNDRFFAVRPEGSVSTLKIQRTERGDSAVYLCASSQTSGGGRETQYFGPGTRLLVL.

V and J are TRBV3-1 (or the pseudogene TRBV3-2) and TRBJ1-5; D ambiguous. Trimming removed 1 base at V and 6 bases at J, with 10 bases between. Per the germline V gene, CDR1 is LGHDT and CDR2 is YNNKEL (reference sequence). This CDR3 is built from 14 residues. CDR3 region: CASSQGPVAQPQHF. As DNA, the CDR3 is TGTGCCAGCAGCCAAGGCCCCGTGGCTCAGCCCCAGCATTTT.

CDR3 nucleotides: TGTGCCAGCAGCCCCCCTACGAACACCGGGGAGCTGTTTTTT. It encodes CASSPPTNTGELFF. This chain joins TRBV2 and TRBJ2-2, with D unclear. The CDR3 loop spans 14 amino acids. The V and J ends lost 6 bases and 0 bases respectively, with 8 bases between them. CDR1 and CDR2 (germline): SNHLY, FYNNEI.

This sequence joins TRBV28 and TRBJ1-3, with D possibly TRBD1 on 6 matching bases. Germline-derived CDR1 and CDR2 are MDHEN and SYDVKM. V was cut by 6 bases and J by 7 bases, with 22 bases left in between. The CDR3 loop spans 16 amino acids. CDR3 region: CASSLREKGVRNTIYF. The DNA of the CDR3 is TGTGCCAGCAGCTTAAGAGAAAAGGGGGTTCGGAACACCATATATTTT.